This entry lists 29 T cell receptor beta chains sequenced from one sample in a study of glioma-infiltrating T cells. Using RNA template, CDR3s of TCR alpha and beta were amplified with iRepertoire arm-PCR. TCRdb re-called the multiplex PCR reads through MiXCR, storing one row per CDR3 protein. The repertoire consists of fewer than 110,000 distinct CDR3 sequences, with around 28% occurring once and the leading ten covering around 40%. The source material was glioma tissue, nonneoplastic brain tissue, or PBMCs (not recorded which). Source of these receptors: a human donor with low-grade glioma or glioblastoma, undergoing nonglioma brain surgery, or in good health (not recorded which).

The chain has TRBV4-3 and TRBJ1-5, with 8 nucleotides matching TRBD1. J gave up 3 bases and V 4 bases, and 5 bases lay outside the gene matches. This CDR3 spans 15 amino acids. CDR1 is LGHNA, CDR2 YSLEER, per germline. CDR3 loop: CASSRGQGINQPQHF. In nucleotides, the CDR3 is TGCGCCAGCAGCCGCGGACAGGGTATCAATCAGCCCCAGCATTTT.

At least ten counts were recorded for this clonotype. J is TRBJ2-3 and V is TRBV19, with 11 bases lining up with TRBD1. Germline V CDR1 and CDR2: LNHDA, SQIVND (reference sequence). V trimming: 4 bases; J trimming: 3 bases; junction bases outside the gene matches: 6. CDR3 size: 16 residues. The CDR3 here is CASSTDGTGGTDTQYF. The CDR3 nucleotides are TGTGCCAGTAGTACCGACGGGACAGGGGGTACAGATACGCAGTATTTT. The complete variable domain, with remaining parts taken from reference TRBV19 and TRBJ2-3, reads DGGITQSPKYLFRKEGQNVTLSCEQNLNHDAMYWYRQDPGQGLRLIYYSQIVNDFQKGDIAEGYSVSREKKESFPLTVTSAQKNPTAFYLCASSTDGTGGTDTQYFGPGTRLTVL.

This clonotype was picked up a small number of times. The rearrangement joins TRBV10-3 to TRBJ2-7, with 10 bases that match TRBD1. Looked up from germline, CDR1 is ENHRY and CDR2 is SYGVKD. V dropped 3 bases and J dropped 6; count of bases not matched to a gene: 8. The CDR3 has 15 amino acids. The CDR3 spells CAISDPGTGDGEQYF. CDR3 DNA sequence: TGTGCCATCAGTGACCCTGGGACAGGGGACGGCGAGCAGTACTTC.

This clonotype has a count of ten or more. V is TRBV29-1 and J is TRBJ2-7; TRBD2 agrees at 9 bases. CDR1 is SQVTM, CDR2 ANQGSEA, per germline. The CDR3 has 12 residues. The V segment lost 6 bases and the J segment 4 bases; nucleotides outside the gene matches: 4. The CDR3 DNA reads TGCAGCGTGCAGACTAGCGGATACGAGCAGTACTTC. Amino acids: CSVQTSGYEQYF.

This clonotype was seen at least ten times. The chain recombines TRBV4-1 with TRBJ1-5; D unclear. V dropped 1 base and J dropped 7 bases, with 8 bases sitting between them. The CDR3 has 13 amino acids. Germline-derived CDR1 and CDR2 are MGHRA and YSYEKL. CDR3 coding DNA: TGCGCCAGCAGCCAAGTGAGGAGCCAGCCCCAGCATTTT. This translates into CASSQVRSQPQHF.

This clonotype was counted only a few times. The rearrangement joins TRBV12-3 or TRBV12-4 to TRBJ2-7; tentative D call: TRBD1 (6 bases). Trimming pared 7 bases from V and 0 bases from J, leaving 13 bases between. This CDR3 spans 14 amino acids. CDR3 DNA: TGTGCCAGCACCAGACAGGCAGACTCCTACGAGCAGTACTTC. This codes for CASTRQADSYEQYF.

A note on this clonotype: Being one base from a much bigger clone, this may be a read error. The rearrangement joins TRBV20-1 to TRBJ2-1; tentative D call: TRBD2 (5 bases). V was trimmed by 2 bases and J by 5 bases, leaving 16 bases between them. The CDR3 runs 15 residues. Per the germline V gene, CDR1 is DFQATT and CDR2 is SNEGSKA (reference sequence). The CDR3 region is CSARLSGRTNNEQFF. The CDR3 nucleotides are TGCAGTGCTAGATTAAGCGGAAGAACTAACAATGAGCAGTTCTTC.

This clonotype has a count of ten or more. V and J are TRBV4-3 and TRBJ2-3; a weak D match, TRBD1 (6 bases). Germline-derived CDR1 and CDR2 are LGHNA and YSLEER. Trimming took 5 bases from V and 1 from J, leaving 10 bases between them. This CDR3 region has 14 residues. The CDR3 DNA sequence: TGCGCCAGCAGCGTGGGGGCGGGCACAGATACGCAGTATTTT. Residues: CASSVGAGTDTQYF.

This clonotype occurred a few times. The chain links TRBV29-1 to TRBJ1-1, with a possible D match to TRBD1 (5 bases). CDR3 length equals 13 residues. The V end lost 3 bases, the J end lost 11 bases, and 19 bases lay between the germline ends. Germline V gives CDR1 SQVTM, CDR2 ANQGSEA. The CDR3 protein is CSVDQSGTGWAFF. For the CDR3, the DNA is TGCAGCGTTGATCAGTCCGGGACGGGATGGGCTTTCTTT. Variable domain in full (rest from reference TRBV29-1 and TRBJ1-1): SAVISQKPSRDICQRGTSLTIQCQVDSQVTMMFWYRQQPGQSLTLIATANQGSEATYESGFVIDKFPISRPNLTFSTLTVSNMSPEDSSIYLCSVDQSGTGWAFFGQGTRLTVV.

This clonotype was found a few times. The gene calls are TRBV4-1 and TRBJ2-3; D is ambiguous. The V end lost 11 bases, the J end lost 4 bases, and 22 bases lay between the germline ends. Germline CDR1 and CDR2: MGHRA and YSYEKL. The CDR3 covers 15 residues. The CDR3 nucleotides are TGCGCCGGAACCGGCCGACTTGCCCGTTCAGATACGCAGTATTTT. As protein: CAGTGRLARSDTQYF.

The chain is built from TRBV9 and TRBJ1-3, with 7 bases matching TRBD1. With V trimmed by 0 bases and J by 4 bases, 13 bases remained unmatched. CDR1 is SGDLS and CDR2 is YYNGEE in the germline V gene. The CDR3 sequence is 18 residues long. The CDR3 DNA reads TGTGCCAGCAGCGTAGAGCTGGTAGCAGGGGGAAGAGGAAACACCATATATTTT. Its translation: CASSVELVAGGRGNTIYF.

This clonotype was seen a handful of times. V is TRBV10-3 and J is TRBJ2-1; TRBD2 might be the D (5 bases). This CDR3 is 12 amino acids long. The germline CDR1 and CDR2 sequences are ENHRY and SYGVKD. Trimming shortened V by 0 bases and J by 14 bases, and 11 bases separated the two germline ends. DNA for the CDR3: TGTGCCATCAGTGAGTCGCCCCAGGAGGAGTTCTTC. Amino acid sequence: CAISESPQEEFF.

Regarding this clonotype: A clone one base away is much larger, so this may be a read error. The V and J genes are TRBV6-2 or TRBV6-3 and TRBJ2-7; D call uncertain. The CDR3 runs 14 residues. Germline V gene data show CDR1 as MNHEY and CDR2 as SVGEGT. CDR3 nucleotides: TGTGCCAGCACCCGGGCTAAAGGAACCTACGAGCAGTGCTTC. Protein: CASTRAKGTYEQCF.

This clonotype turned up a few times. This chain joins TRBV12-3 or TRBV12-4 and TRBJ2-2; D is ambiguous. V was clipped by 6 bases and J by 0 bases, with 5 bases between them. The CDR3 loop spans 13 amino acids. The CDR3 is CASSPSNTGELFF. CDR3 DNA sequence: TGTGCCAGCAGCCCGTCGAACACCGGGGAGCTGTTTTTT.

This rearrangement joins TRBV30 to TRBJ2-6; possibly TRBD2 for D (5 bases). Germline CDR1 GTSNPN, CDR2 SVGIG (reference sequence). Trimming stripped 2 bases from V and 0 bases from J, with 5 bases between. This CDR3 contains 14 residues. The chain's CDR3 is CAWSRGSGANVLTF. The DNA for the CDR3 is TGTGCCTGGAGTCGGGGCTCTGGGGCCAACGTCCTGACTTTC.

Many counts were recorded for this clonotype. The CDR3 loop reads CASSIRQSTDTQYF. DNA of the CDR3: TGTGCCAGTAGTATACGGCAGAGCACAGATACGCAGTATTTT. The rearrangement joins TRBV19 to TRBJ2-3; D not certain. With 2 bases removed from V and 0 bases from J, the gap between germline ends came to 6 bases. The CDR3 covers 14 residues. CDR1 and CDR2 from the germline V gene are LNHDA and SQIVND (reference sequence).

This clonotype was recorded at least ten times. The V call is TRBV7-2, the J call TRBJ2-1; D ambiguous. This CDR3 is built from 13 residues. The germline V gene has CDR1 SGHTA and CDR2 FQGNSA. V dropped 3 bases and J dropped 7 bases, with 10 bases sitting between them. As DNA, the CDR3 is TGTGCCAGCAGCTTTACGCCTGGGAATGAGCAGTTCTTC. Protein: CASSFTPGNEQFF.

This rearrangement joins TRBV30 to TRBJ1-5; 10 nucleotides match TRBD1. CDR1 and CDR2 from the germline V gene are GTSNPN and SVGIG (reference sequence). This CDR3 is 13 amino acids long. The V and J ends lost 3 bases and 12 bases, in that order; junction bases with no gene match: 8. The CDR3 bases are TGTGCCTGGAGCTCGGACAGGGGGGCCCTCCAGCATTTT. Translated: CAWSSDRGALQHF.

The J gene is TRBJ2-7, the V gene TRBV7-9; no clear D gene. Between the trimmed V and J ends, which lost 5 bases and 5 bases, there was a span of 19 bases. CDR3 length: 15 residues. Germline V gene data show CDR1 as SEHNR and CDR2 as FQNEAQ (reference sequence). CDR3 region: CASSRTSGPTHEQYF. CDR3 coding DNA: TGTGCCAGCAGCCGAACCTCGGGTCCTACCCACGAGCAGTACTTC.

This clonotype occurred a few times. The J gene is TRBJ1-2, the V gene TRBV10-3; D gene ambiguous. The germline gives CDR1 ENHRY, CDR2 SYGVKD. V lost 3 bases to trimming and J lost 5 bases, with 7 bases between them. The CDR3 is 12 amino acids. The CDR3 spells CAISDGDYGYTF. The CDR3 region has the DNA TGTGCCATCAGTGATGGGGATTATGGCTACACCTTC.

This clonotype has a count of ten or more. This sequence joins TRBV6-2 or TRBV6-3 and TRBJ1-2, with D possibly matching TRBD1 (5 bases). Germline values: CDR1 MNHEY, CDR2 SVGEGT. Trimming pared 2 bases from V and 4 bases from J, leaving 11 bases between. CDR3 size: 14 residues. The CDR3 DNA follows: TGTGCCAGCAGTTACAAGGGGACGTCCTATGGCTACACCTTC. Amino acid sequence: CASSYKGTSYGYTF.

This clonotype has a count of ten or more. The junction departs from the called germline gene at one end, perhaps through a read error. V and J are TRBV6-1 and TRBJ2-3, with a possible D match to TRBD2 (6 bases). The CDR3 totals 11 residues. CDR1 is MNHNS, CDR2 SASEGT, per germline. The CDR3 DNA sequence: TGTGCCAGCCGGGATGGGACTCCCCTCGTATTT. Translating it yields CASRDGTPLVF.

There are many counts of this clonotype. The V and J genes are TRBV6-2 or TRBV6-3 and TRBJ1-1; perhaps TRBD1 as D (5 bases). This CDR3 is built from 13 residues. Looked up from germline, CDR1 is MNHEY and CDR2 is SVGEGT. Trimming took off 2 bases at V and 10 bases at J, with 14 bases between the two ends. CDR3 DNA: TGTGCCAGCAGTTACGGGGGGACTAGGCCAGCTTTCTTT. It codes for CASSYGGTRPAFF.

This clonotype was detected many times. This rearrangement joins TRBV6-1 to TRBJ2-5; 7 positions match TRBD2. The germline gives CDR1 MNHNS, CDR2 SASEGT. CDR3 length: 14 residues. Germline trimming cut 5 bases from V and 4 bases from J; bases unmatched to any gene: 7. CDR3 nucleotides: TGTGCCAGCAGTTGGGGACTACCTATAGAGACCCAGTACTTC. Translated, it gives CASSWGLPIETQYF.

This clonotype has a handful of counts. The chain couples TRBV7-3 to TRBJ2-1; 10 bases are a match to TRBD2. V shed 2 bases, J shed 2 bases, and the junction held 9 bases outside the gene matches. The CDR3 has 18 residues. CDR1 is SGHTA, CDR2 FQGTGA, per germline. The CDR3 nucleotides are TGTGCCAGCAGCTTAGGCCCTAGCGGGGGCCGTGCCTACAATGAGCAGTTCTTC. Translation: CASSLGPSGGRAYNEQFF.

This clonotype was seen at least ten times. CDR3 sequence (DNA): TGTGCCAGCAGCATAACGGGAGAGGTTGAAGCTTTCTTT. It yields the protein CASSITGEVEAFF. V gene TRBV7-8 combines with J gene TRBJ1-1; D is undetermined. This CDR3 is 13 amino acids long. The germline V gene has CDR1 SGHVS and CDR2 FQNEAQ. Between the trimmed V and J ends, which lost 5 bases and 7 bases, there was a span of 14 bases.

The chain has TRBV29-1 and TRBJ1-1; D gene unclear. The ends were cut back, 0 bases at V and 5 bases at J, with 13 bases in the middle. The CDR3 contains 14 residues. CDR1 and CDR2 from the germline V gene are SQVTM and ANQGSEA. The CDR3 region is CSVEDWRTATEAFF. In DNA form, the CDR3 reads TGCAGCGTTGAAGATTGGAGGACGGCGACTGAAGCTTTCTTT.

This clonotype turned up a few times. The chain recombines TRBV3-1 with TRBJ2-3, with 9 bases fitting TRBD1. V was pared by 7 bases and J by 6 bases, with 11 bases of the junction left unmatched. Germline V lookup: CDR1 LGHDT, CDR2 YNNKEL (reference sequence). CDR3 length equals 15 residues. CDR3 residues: CASKARDRDPDTQYF. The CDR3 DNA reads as TGTGCCAGCAAAGCCCGGGACAGGGACCCCGATACGCAGTATTTT.

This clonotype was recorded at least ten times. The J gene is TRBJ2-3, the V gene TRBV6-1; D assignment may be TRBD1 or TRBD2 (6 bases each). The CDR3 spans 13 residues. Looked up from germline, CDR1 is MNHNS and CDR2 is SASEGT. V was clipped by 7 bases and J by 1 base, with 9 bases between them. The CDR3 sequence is CASMRGGTDTQYF. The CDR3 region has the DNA TGTGCCAGCATGAGGGGGGGCACAGATACGCAGTATTTT.